This is a list of T cell receptor beta chains from one sample in a study of T cells in Graves' hyperthyroidism and ophthalmopathy. TCRdb called the multiplex PCR reads again in MiXCR, with one record for every CDR3 protein. The sample includes more than 300,000 distinct CDR3 sequences, about 15% seen only once; the top ten take under 30%. What was sequenced was blood. The receptors stem from a woman aged 25 to 39 with Graves' hyperthyroidism. CDR3s include the opening cysteine and the closing phenylalanine or tryptophan. D genes are given only for firm matches.

>TRBJ1-2|TRBV6-2/TRBV6-3|.
CASSGYGYTF
>TRBJ2-5|TRBV20-1|.
CSARDEGRAETQYF
>TRBJ1-3|TRBV2|TRBD1
CASRRTGVSGNTIYF
>TRBJ1-2|TRBV20-1|.
CSAHPQSNYGYTF
>TRBJ2-1|TRBV20-1|TRBD2
CSARIVAGGPNPNEQFF
>TRBJ2-3|TRBV18|.
CASSPLHGGTDTQYF
>TRBJ2-1|TRBV27|.
CASSLWSPYNEQFF
>TRBJ1-1|TRBV2|.
CALPGGGATEAFF
>TRBJ2-7|TRBV11-2|.
CASSFVEQYF
>TRBJ2-5|TRBV24-1|TRBD1
CATSDRTGGSLETQYF
>TRBJ1-6|TRBV11-2|.
CASSPTPQGINSPLHF
>TRBJ2-7|TRBV7-2|TRBD2
CASSLTPFSSGSGNEQYF
>TRBJ2-1|TRBV6-2/TRBV6-3|TRBD2
CASSYELAGYNEQFF
>TRBJ1-1|TRBV29-1|TRBD1
CSVSGQGGRAEAFF
>TRBJ2-7|TRBV6-6|TRBD1
CASSYGRGISYEQYF
>TRBJ1-6|TRBV20-1|TRBD1
CSARGRGNSPLHF
>TRBJ2-1|TRBV13|TRBD1
CASSLGQGAYEQFF
>TRBJ2-1|TRBV7-9|TRBD1
CASSINRGSPYNEQFF
>TRBJ2-7|TRBV3-1|.
CASSRPGEQYF
>TRBJ2-7|TRBV11-1|.
CASSLVGELSYEQYF
>TRBJ2-7|TRBV28|.
CAIEGGASSYEQYF
>TRBJ1-1|TRBV14|.
CASSDRGETEAFF
>TRBJ1-1|TRBV30|TRBD1
CAWRGQGLFMGLNTEAFF
>TRBJ2-7|TRBV28|TRBD2
CASSQSGNTYEQYF
>TRBJ1-4|TRBV16|.
CASSQSWTANEKLFF
>TRBJ2-3|TRBV12-3/TRBV12-4|TRBD1
CASSQRQGIDTQYF
>TRBJ1-2|TRBV7-9|TRBD1
CASSQERRTGTGGFYGYTF
>TRBJ2-7|TRBV3-1|.
CASSQDRQSSYEQYF
>TRBJ1-2|TRBV2|.
CVSGTLSYGYTF
>TRBJ2-1|TRBV19|.
CASSRVLVLDLEQFF
>TRBJ1-2|TRBV28|TRBD1
CASSAPAGGDGYGYTF
>TRBJ1-1|TRBV24-1|TRBD1
CATSDSRQGDGTEAFF
>TRBJ2-6|TRBV27|TRBD2
CASSFSGESSGANVLTF
>TRBJ1-1|TRBV20-1|.
CSARDPSAGTEAFF
>TRBJ2-3|TRBV28|TRBD1
CASSTRDRAGTDTQYF
>TRBJ2-4|TRBV2|.
CASSEAGAKNIQYF
>TRBJ1-4|TRBV7-9|.
CASSFAGSNEKLFF
>TRBJ1-1|TRBV19|TRBD1
CASTRTGGLNTEAFF
>TRBJ2-4|TRBV20-1|.
CSARGDLNIQYF